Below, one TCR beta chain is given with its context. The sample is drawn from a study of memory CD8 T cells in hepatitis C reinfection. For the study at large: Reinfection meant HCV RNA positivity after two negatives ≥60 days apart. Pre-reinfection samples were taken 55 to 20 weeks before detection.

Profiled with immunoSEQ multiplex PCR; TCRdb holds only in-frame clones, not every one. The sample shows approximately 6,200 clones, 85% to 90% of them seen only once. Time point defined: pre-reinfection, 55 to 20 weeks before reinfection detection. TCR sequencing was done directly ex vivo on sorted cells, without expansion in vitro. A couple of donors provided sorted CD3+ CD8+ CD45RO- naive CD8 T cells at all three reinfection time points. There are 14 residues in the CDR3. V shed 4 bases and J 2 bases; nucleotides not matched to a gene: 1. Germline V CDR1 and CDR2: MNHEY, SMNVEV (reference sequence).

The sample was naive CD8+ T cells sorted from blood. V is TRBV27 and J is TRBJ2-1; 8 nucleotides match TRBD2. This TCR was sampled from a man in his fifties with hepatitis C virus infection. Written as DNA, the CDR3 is TGTGCCAGCAGTTCGGGAGGGCCCTACAATGAGCAGTTCTTC. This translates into CASSSGGPYNEQFF.